The next 9 T cell receptor beta chains were all read from a single sample in a study of T cell changes during pregnancy in multiple sclerosis. Data came from immunoSEQ multiplex PCR; TCRdb stores just in-frame clones and leaves some out. The sample has about 73,000 clones, roughly 90% seen once. The sample was peripheral blood, taken after pregnancy. All receptors come from a female donor in good health, enrolled as a control in a pregnancy study.

V gene TRBV4-3 combines with J gene TRBJ1-5; 12 bases align to TRBD1. The CDR3 is 16 amino acids. Germline CDR1 is LGHNA and CDR2 is YSLEER. Unmatched junction bases numbered 5, after V lost 2 bases and J lost 6 bases. CDR3 region: CASSQSGTGGGQPQHF. Here the CDR3 DNA reads TGCGCCAGCAGCCAATCCGGGACAGGGGGCGGTCAGCCCCAGCATTTT.

The gene calls are TRBV4-1 and TRBJ1-5; D is possibly TRBD1 (5 bases). Germline V gene lookup returns CDR1 MGHRA and CDR2 YSYEKL. The CDR3 has 16 amino acids. V lost 0 bases and J 9 bases, leaving 18 bases between the germline ends. CDR3 in DNA: TGCGCCAGCAGCCAAGAACCGGCAGGGAGGTATCGGCCCCAGCATTTT. It translates to CASSQEPAGRYRPQHF.

The CDR3 DNA follows: TGCGCCAGCAGCTGGGGACTAGCGGGGGAGAATGAGCAGTTCTTC. Amino acids: CASSWGLAGENEQFF. The chain has TRBV5-1 and TRBJ2-1, with 14 positions matching TRBD2. The ends lost 3 bases at V and 7 bases at J; junction bases unmatched: 3. The CDR3 extends over 15 amino acids. Looked up from germline, CDR1 is SGHRS and CDR2 is YFSETQ.

This sequence joins TRBV5-1 and TRBJ1-1; D is unresolved. V lost 6 bases and J lost 5, with 14 bases in between. Germline V CDR1 and CDR2: SGHRS, YFSETQ. The CDR3 is 13 residues long. The CDR3 region has the DNA TGCGCCAGCAAGGAGGGAATGGGGACTGAAGCTTTCTTT. This codes for CASKEGMGTEAFF.

This clone was counted between two and nine times. V and J are TRBV19 and TRBJ1-4, with D possibly TRBD1 on 6 matching bases. CDR1 is LNHDA and CDR2 is SQIVND in the germline V gene (reference sequence). This CDR3 has 15 residues. V was shortened by 6 bases and J by 7 bases, with 18 bases between the two germline ends. CDR3 nucleotides: TGTGCCAGTAGCCCCTTGGACAGCCACCTTGAAAAACTGTTTTTT. Its protein product is CASSPLDSHLEKLFF.

This rearrangement joins TRBV9 to TRBJ2-7; TRBD1 aligns across 9 bases. CDR3 length: 14 residues. V shed 5 bases, J shed 3 bases, and the junction held 6 bases outside the gene matches. Per the germline V gene, CDR1 is SGDLS and CDR2 is YYNGEE. DNA of the CDR3: TGTGCCAGCAGTAGCCGGGACAGGGACTACGAGCAGTACTTC. It encodes CASSSRDRDYEQYF.

The chain is built from TRBV6-1 and TRBJ1-5; possible D gene TRBD1, 5 bases. The V end lost 6 bases, the J end lost 1 base, and 10 bases lay between the germline ends. Germline V gives CDR1 MNHNS, CDR2 SASEGT. The CDR3 is 14 amino acids. This CDR3 is CASRGGSSNQPQHF. CDR3 DNA: TGTGCCAGCAGGGGGGGGTCGAGCAATCAGCCCCAGCATTTT.

The V call is TRBV7-9, the J call TRBJ2-2, with 9 bases aligning to TRBD1. Germline CDR1 is SEHNR and CDR2 is FQNEAQ (reference sequence). Trimming cost V 1 base and J 3 bases; bases outside gene matches: 9. The length of the CDR3 is 18 residues. CDR3 region: CASSLEDRGYEDTGELFF. Here the CDR3 DNA reads TGTGCCAGCAGCTTAGAGGACAGGGGCTATGAGGACACCGGGGAGCTGTTTTTT.

J is TRBJ1-5 and V is TRBV7-9; D possibly corresponds to TRBD1 (6 bases). CDR3 length: 15 amino acids. Germline CDR1 SEHNR, CDR2 FQNEAQ (reference sequence). V dropped 1 base and J dropped 3 bases, with 10 bases sitting between them. CDR3 nucleotides: TGTGCCAGCAGCTTAGGTCGACAGGACAATCAGCCCCAGCATTTT. Its translation is CASSLGRQDNQPQHF.